Listed below are T cell receptor beta chains from one sample, sequenced in a study of blood T cell repertoires in COVID-19. Assay used: immunoSEQ multiplex PCR; TCRdb lists only in-frame clones, some missing. The sample has under 250,000 clones; 86% are singletons. Sequencing was done on a sample of peripheral blood. The receptor source for this set is a woman older than 75 with COVID-19, enrolled during active disease. CDR3s include the opening cysteine and the closing phenylalanine or tryptophan. A D gene is named only where the DNA matches it firmly. Size values are once, few and many counts, or a class for expanded clones, and some rows have none.

v_gene	j_gene	d_gene	abundance	CDR3nt	CDR3aa
TRBV6-6	TRBJ1-5	TRBD1	once	TGTGCCAGCAGGGGTAGGGACAGGCCCAATCAGCCCCAGCATTTT	CASRGRDRPNQPQHF
TRBV7-3	TRBJ1-1	-	-	TGTGCCAGCAGCTCAAAGGGGTACACTGAAGCTTTCTTT	CASSSKGYTEAFF
TRBV20-1	TRBJ1-1	-	few	TGCGGTCTACTCGGGAACACTGAAGCTTTCTTT	CGLLGNTEAFF
TRBV27	TRBJ1-1	-	-	TGTGCCAGCAGTTATTTCAGGAATTTCAACTCCCGGGACAAAAGGAACACTGAAGCTTTCTTT	CASSYFRNFNSRDKRNTEAFF
TRBV5-1	TRBJ2-1	-	-	TGCGCCAGCAGCTTGGGACAGAGCATGAGGAATGAGCAGTTCTTC	CASSLGQSMRNEQFF
TRBV3-1/TRBV3-2	TRBJ2-1	TRBD1	-	TGTGCCAGCAGCGAAGTAGGGGGCACCTACAATGAGCAGTTCTTC	CASSEVGGTYNEQFF
TRBV7-9	TRBJ2-3	-	-	TGTGCCAGCAGCTCTACAGACCGGACAGATACGCAGTATTTT	CASSSTDRTDTQYF
TRBV4-3	TRBJ2-7	TRBD1	-	TGCGCCAGCAGCCAAGAACAGGGACAGGGCTACGAGCAGTACTTC	CASSQEQGQGYEQYF
TRBV15	TRBJ2-2	-	-	TGTGCCACCTCTCGGAACACCGGGGAGCTGTTTTTT	CATSRNTGELFF
TRBV14	TRBJ1-1	-	few	TGTGCCAGCAGCCAAGAACGACTCCCAGTGGGCACTGAAGCTTTCTTT	CASSQERLPVGTEAFF
TRBV7-2	TRBJ1-6	-	-	TGTGCCAGCAGCTCCGGACAGCCCTATAATTCACCCCTCCACTTT	CASSSGQPYNSPLHF
TRBV6-5	TRBJ1-2	-	-	TGTGCCAGCAGTACCCAAGGAGTTCCATATGGCTACACCTTC	CASSTQGVPYGYTF
TRBV5-1	TRBJ2-1	TRBD1	-	TGCGCCAGCAGCTGGACAGGGGGCTCCTACAATGAGCAGTTCTTC	CASSWTGGSYNEQFF
TRBV19	TRBJ1-5	TRBD1	once	TGTGCCAGTAGTATGCCGAGGGTGGGACAGGAGCGGAGCCCTAATCAGCCCCAGCATTTT	CASSMPRVGQERSPNQPQHF
TRBV2	TRBJ1-6	TRBD1	-	TGTGCCAGCAGTGTTCGGCCCCAGACAGGGGGCTCCTATAATTCACCCCTCCACTTT	CASSVRPQTGGSYNSPLHF
TRBV11-3	TRBJ2-6	TRBD1	-	TGTGCCAGCAGCTCCTACACAGGGGCTGGGGCCAACGTCCTGACTTTC	CASSSYTGAGANVLTF
TRBV2	TRBJ1-1	-	-	TGTGCCAGCAGACAACTCACACAGAGGAACACTGAAGCTTTCTTT	CASRQLTQRNTEAFF
TRBV5-1	TRBJ1-3	-	-	TGCGCCAGCAGCCTTGGGGGCACGAGCTCTGGAAACACCATATATTTT	CASSLGGTSSGNTIYF
TRBV5-1	TRBJ1-1	-	once	TGCGCCAGCAGCTTGGGGGGCGAAGCTTTCTTT	CASSLGGEAFF
TRBV3-1/TRBV3-2	TRBJ2-7	-	-	TGTGCCAGCAGCCAAGATGAGGCTAGGATCCACGAGCAGTACTTC	CASSQDEARIHEQYF
TRBV29-1	TRBJ1-2	TRBD1	-	TGCAGCGTTGACGAGCCGGGACAGGGTTTCTATGGCTACACCTTC	CSVDEPGQGFYGYTF
TRBV3-1/TRBV3-2	TRBJ2-5	-	-	TGTGCCAGCAGCCACCCCCGGACTAAACAAGAGACCCAGTACTTC	CASSHPRTKQETQYF
TRBV4-2	TRBJ1-5	-	-	TGTGCCAGCAGCCAAGAAAGGGGTAGCAATCAGCCCCAGCATTTT	CASSQERGSNQPQHF
TRBV7-2	TRBJ2-7	-	-	TGTGCCAGCAGCTACCCGACAGACTACGAGCAGTACTTC	CASSYPTDYEQYF
TRBV6-5	TRBJ1-1	-	-	TGTGCCAGCTCTCAAGGGGAGGGGAACACTGAAGCTTTCTTT	CASSQGEGNTEAFF
TRBV7-9	TRBJ2-4	-	-	TGTGCCAGCAGCCCCGGAGTATCCGGCCTCGACATTCAGTACTTC	CASSPGVSGLDIQYF
TRBV18	TRBJ1-2	-	few	TGTGCCAGCTCACCAACCGGGGGAATGGGCTACACCTTC	CASSPTGGMGYTF
TRBV19	TRBJ2-7	-	-	TGTGCCAGTAGTATTCGGGGCGAGCAGTACTTC	CASSIRGEQYF
TRBV27	TRBJ2-2	TRBD1	-	TGTGCCAGCAGTTTAGACAGGGTTCGAATTCGGGACACCGGGGAGCTGTTTTTT	CASSLDRVRIRDTGELFF
TRBV6-2/TRBV6-3	TRBJ2-2	TRBD2	-	TGTGCCAGCAGTTGGGGCGGGGGAGATACCGGGGAGCTGTTTTTT	CASSWGGGDTGELFF
TRBV7-2	TRBJ1-1	-	few	TGTGCCAGCAGCTTCGGGAGAGAAGCTTTCTTT	CASSFGREAFF
TRBV9	TRBJ2-2	-	-	TGTGCCAGCAGCGTAGCTGGGCGGGGTTGGGCCGGGGAGCTGTTTTTT	CASSVAGRGWAGELFF
TRBV6-5	TRBJ2-5	TRBD2	-	TGTGCCAGCAGTCGGGGGACTAGCGGTGAAGAGACCCAGTACTTC	CASSRGTSGEETQYF
TRBV6-5	TRBJ1-1	-	-	TGTGCCAGCAGTTACTCGGGCACAGAAACTGAAGCTTTCTTT	CASSYSGTETEAFF
TRBV7-2	TRBJ1-5	TRBD1	once	TGTGCCAGCAGCTTAGCTACAGGGGGTTTCAATCAGCCCCAGCATTTT	CASSLATGGFNQPQHF
TRBV20-1	TRBJ1-1	-	-	TGCAGTTCAGGCTGGAACACTGAAGCTTTCTTT	CSSGWNTEAFF
TRBV27	TRBJ1-6	TRBD1	-	TGTGCCAGCAGTTTTAGCAGGGGGGTAGATTCACCCCTCCACTTT	CASSFSRGVDSPLHF
TRBV19	TRBJ1-1	-	-	TGTGCCAGTAGTATTCTCAGGGTTGGCACTGAAGCTTTCTTT	CASSILRVGTEAFF
TRBV19	TRBJ1-1	-	-	TGTGCCAGTAGTATAGGAGTCATGAACACTGAAGCTTTCTTT	CASSIGVMNTEAFF
TRBV6-6	TRBJ2-5	TRBD2	-	TGTGCCAGCAGTCGTGGGGACCTAGCGGGGGGCCCAGGGGAGACCCAGTACTTC	CASSRGDLAGGPGETQYF
TRBV30	TRBJ1-1	-	-	TGTGCCTGGAGTGTTGGGGGCAGGGGCACTGAAGCTTTCTTT	CAWSVGGRGTEAFF
TRBV6-5	TRBJ1-2	-	-	TGTGCCAGCAGTTACTCGAGGGGAGGCGCAGATGGCTACACCTTC	CASSYSRGGADGYTF
TRBV5-4	TRBJ2-2	TRBD1	-	TGTGCCAGCCACGGACAGGGGGAAGTCGGGGAGCTGTTTTTT	CASHGQGEVGELFF
TRBV7-6	TRBJ1-1	-	-	TGTGCCAGCAGCTTAGCGCCTGGGGCAGTCAACACTGAAGCTTTCTTT	CASSLAPGAVNTEAFF
TRBV3-1/TRBV3-2	TRBJ2-2	TRBD2	-	TGTGCCAGCAGCCATATGGGGAGGGGACCGGGCGGGGAGCTGTTTTTT	CASSHMGRGPGGELFF
TRBV6-5	TRBJ1-5	-	-	TGTGCCAGCAGTTACCAGGGGTCCCAGCCCCAGCATTTT	CASSYQGSQPQHF
TRBV4-1	TRBJ2-5	TRBD2	once	TGCGCCAGCAGCCAAGGCTTAAGGCTAGCGGGGAATATTTACTCCCAGTACTTC	CASSQGLRLAGNIYSQYF
TRBV6-1	TRBJ1-1	-	-	TGTGCCAGCAGTGAACCAGGGACTGAAGCTTTCTTT	CASSEPGTEAFF
TRBV10-1	TRBJ1-1	TRBD1	-	TGCGCCAGCAGTCGGGACAGGGGGCGCCTCACTGAAGCTTTCTTT	CASSRDRGRLTEAFF
TRBV5-1	TRBJ1-5	-	few	TGCGCCAGCAGCCCATCCGGACAGTACAATCAGCCCCAGCATTTT	CASSPSGQYNQPQHF